Each of the 26 T cell receptor beta chains below was sequenced from the same sample in a study of T cells in Graves' hyperthyroidism and ophthalmopathy. TCR beta CDR3 regions were amplified from RNA transcripts. A first-round RT-PCR of the TCR CDR3 used the HTBI primer set. MiXCR, applied by TCRdb to the multiplex PCR reads, yields one record per CDR3 protein. This table has 450,000 to 650,000 distinct CDR3 sequences, approximately 15% appearing once. Source material: blood. Receptors originate from a woman between 18 and 29 years old with Graves' ophthalmopathy.

This clonotype has only a few counts. The chain recombines TRBV9 with TRBJ1-4; TRBD1 aligns across 7 bases. CDR3 length equals 14 residues. V was pared by 4 bases and J by 4 bases, with 4 bases of the junction left unmatched. The germline gives CDR1 SGDLS, CDR2 YYNGEE. CDR3 loop: CASSTQGGNEKLFF. The CDR3, as DNA: TGTGCCAGCAGCACCCAGGGGGGTAATGAAAAACTGTTTTTT.

This clonotype occurred many times. The chain links TRBV7-3 to TRBJ2-5, with a possible D match to TRBD2 (7 bases). The V end lost 8 bases, the J end lost 5 bases, and 36 bases lay between the germline ends. The CDR3 spans 20 residues. Per the germline V gene, CDR1 is SGHTA and CDR2 is FQGTGA. CDR3 residues: CASFLKQGGQKAGCKETQYF. The DNA of the CDR3 is TGTGCCAGCTTTCTTAAACAGGGCGGGCAAAAAGCGGGGTGCAAGGAGACCCAGTACTTC.

This clonotype was seen a handful of times. The chain is built from TRBV6-1 and TRBJ2-3, with 9 bases that match TRBD1. The ends lost 5 bases at V and 2 bases at J; junction bases unmatched: 5. The CDR3 length is 15 residues. Germline CDR1 MNHNS, CDR2 SASEGT. CDR3 sequence reads: CASSSGTGYTDTQYF. The CDR3 DNA is TGTGCCAGCAGTTCCGGGACAGGGTACACAGATACGCAGTATTTT.

This clonotype was recorded at least ten times. The chain carries TRBV7-9 and TRBJ2-1; D is possibly TRBD2 (7 bases). The CDR3 totals 13 residues. Germline loops: CDR1 SEHNR, CDR2 FQNEAQ (reference sequence). Between the trimmed V and J ends, which lost 8 bases and 8 bases, there was a span of 16 bases. CDR3: CASGRGLDDEQFF. The CDR3 coding sequence is TGTGCCAGCGGGAGGGGGTTGGATGATGAGCAGTTCTTC. The whole variable domain, filled in from reference TRBV7-9 and TRBJ2-1, reads DTGVSQNPRHKITKRGQNVTFRCDPISEHNRLYWYRQTLGQGPEFLTYFQNEAQLEKSRLLSDRFSAERPKGSFSTLEIQRTEQGDSAMYLCASGRGLDDEQFFGPGTRLTVL.

The chain joins TRBV24-1 to TRBJ1-2; D not resolved. Germline CDR1 and CDR2: KGHDR and SFDVKD. Between the trimmed V and J ends, which lost 6 bases and 4 bases, there was a span of 17 bases. There are 15 residues in the CDR3. DNA of the CDR3: TGTGCCACCAGTCCCGGAGGGTTGCGCTCCTATGGCTACACCTTC. This codes for CATSPGGLRSYGYTF.

The sample holds many counts of this clonotype. J is TRBJ1-2 and V is TRBV28, with TRBD1 as a possible D gene (6 bases). Trimming removed 4 bases at V and 4 bases at J, with 10 bases between. The CDR3 runs 13 residues. Germline CDR1 MDHEN, CDR2 SYDVKM. The CDR3 bases are TGTGCCAGCAGTTCAGGACAGATCTATGGCTACACCTTC. Protein product: CASSSGQIYGYTF.

There are many counts of this clonotype. The junction and the germline gene differ at one end; a read error may be behind it. The rearrangement joins TRBV11-3 to TRBJ2-1; 9 bases match TRBD2. Germline CDR1 SGHNT, CDR2 YENEEA. This CDR3 contains 16 residues. CDR3 bases: TGTGCCAGCAACTTATTTGGGCTAGCGGGATCTTATGAGCAGTTCTTC. Translation: CASNLFGLAGSYEQFF.

V and J are TRBV12-3 or TRBV12-4 and TRBJ2-7; 9 nucleotides line up with TRBD2. The CDR3 runs 15 residues. V trimming: 6 bases; J trimming: 2 bases; junction bases outside the gene matches: 8. The CDR3 reads CASSERGALAYEQYF. The CDR3 DNA reads TGTGCCAGCAGCGAGCGGGGGGCGCTGGCCTACGAGCAGTACTTC.

This clonotype was found many times. The chain links TRBV6-5 to TRBJ2-3; a possible D gene is TRBD2 (5 bases). This CDR3 is built from 15 residues. Germline loops: CDR1 MNHEY, CDR2 SVGAGI. Trimming stripped 0 bases from V and 0 bases from J, with 7 bases between. The CDR3 is CASSYSEASTDTQYF. DNA for the CDR3: TGTGCCAGCAGTTACTCGGAGGCTAGCACAGATACGCAGTATTTT.

On this clonotype itself: A much larger clone is a single base away; this may be a read error. The chain couples TRBV12-3 or TRBV12-4 to TRBJ1-1, with 11 bases fitting TRBD1. After removal of 6 bases from V and 4 bases from J, the junction contained 7 bases not matched to a gene. The CDR3 length is 15 residues. The CDR3 DNA reads TGTGCCAGCAGGGGACAGGGGGGGATGAGCACTGAAGCTTTCTTT. It specifies CASRGQGGMSTEAFF.

At least ten counts were recorded for this clonotype. The chain is built from TRBV7-9 and TRBJ2-1; D is possibly TRBD2 (6 bases). The CDR3 is made up of 16 amino acids. CDR1 SEHNR and CDR2 FQNEAQ come from the germline V gene (reference sequence). V gave up 0 bases and J gave up 4 bases, with 13 bases separating them. Here the CDR3 reads CASSLAGGVLYNEQFF. CDR3 coding DNA: TGTGCCAGCAGCTTAGCGGGCGGGGTACTTTACAATGAGCAGTTCTTC.

The chain couples TRBV28 to TRBJ2-3; 13 nucleotides line up with TRBD2. Germline CDR1 reads MDHEN; CDR2 reads SYDVKM. This CDR3 has 15 amino acids. Losses at the gene ends were 7 bases for V and 4 bases for J; bases not matched to a gene: 5. The CDR3 here is CASNGLAGEADTQYF. Here the CDR3 DNA reads TGTGCCAGCAATGGACTAGCGGGAGAAGCAGATACGCAGTATTTT.

This clonotype was recorded many times. This chain links TRBV28 with TRBJ2-5; 12 bases fit TRBD2. With V trimmed by 3 bases and J by 5 bases, 13 bases remained unmatched. Germline loops: CDR1 MDHEN, CDR2 SYDVKM. This CDR3 comprises 18 residues. CDR3: CASSLSIGLAGSSETQYF. As DNA, the CDR3 is TGTGCCAGCAGTTTGTCAATCGGACTAGCGGGAAGTTCCGAGACCCAGTACTTC.

As DNA, the CDR3 is TGTGCCAGCGAACGGACAGGGTGGGGCACTGAAGCTTTCTTT. It translates to CASERTGWGTEAFF. This chain uses TRBV9 with TRBJ1-1, with 8 bases that match TRBD1. CDR3 length equals 14 residues. In germline, CDR1 is SGDLS, CDR2 YYNGEE. Trimming took 7 bases from V and 4 from J; bases not matched to a gene: 9. Full variable domain (outside the CDR3, taken from reference TRBV9 and TRBJ1-1): DSGVTQTPKHLITATGQRVTLRCSPRSGDLSVYWYQQSLDQGLQFLIQYYNGEERAKGNILERFSAQQFPDLHSELNLSSLELGDSALYFCASERTGWGTEAFFGQGTRLTVV.

This clonotype was observed many times. The chain employs TRBV28 and TRBJ1-2; TRBD1 aligns across 8 bases. CDR1 is MDHEN and CDR2 is SYDVKM in the germline V gene. There are 15 residues in the CDR3. V was clipped by 10 bases and J by 5 bases; unmatched bases: 15. The CDR3 nucleotides read TGTGCCACCAAAAGGCAGGGGGCGGTGATATATGGCTACACCTTC. The encoded protein is CATKRQGAVIYGYTF.

The chain is built from TRBV6-1 and TRBJ2-4; 7 bases line up with TRBD2. CDR1 MNHNS and CDR2 SASEGT come from the germline V gene. V dropped 5 bases and J dropped 5; count of bases not matched to a gene: 9. The CDR3 has 15 residues. CDR3 coding DNA: TGTGCCAGCAGTTATTACGTCCTAGCGGAAAACATTCAGTACTTC. It encodes CASSYYVLAENIQYF.

The rearrangement links TRBV6-2 or TRBV6-3 to TRBJ2-7; weak D call: TRBD2 (5 bases). Germline V gene sequence: CDR1 MNHEY, CDR2 SVGEGT. Between the trimmed V and J ends, which lost 10 bases and 0 bases, there was a span of 16 bases. The CDR3 has 14 residues. CDR3 region: CATSSTAASYEQYF. CDR3 coding DNA: TGTGCCACATCCTCTACAGCGGCCTCCTACGAGCAGTACTTC.

This clonotype was recorded many times. This chain uses TRBV6-6 with TRBJ1-2; 7 bases are shared with TRBD1. The CDR3 runs 16 residues. Germline V CDR1 and CDR2: MNHNY, SVGAGI (reference sequence). With V trimmed by 0 bases and J by 7 bases, 11 bases remained unmatched. The CDR3 DNA follows: TGTGCCAGCAGTTACTCCCTTTCCGGGACAGTGGGTGGCTACACCTTC. Protein product: CASSYSLSGTVGGYTF.

This clonotype appeared a few times. The chain has TRBV7-3 and TRBJ1-1; 8 nucleotides align to TRBD1. With 6 bases clipped from V and 4 bases from J, the junction kept 4 bases outside the gene matches. The germline V gene encodes CDR1 SGHTA and CDR2 FQGTGA. The CDR3 runs to 13 residues. The CDR3 nucleotides are TGTGCCAGCAGAGAGACAGGGGCCACTGAAGCTTTCTTT. This translates into CASRETGATEAFF.

Ten or more counts support this clonotype. The chain is built from TRBV29-1 and TRBJ2-2, with D uncertain. This CDR3 is 14 amino acids long. V lost 4 bases and J 1 base, leaving 10 bases between the germline ends. Germline V lookup: CDR1 SQVTM, CDR2 ANQGSEA. CDR3 region: CSVVLGLNTGELFF. For the CDR3, the DNA is TGCAGCGTTGTCCTGGGCCTGAACACCGGGGAGCTGTTTTTT.

This clonotype was seen a handful of times. The chain joins TRBV27 to TRBJ2-1, with D possibly matching TRBD1 (6 bases). The CDR3 is made up of 17 amino acids. The ends were cut back, 5 bases at V and 4 bases at J, with 21 bases in the middle. Per germline, CDR1 MNHEY and CDR2 SMNVEV (reference sequence). The chain's CDR3 is CASSPSPRGPYYNEQFF. The CDR3 coding sequence is TGTGCCAGCAGTCCCTCCCCCAGGGGCCCCTATTACAATGAGCAGTTCTTC.

This chain connects TRBV5-1 to TRBJ1-4; no definite D call. The ends were cut back, 5 bases at V and 0 bases at J, with 5 bases in the middle. Germline CDR1 SGHRS, CDR2 YFSETQ. The length of the CDR3 is 13 residues. This chain's CDR3 is CASRSSTNEKLFF. In nucleotides, the CDR3 is TGCGCCAGCAGGTCCTCAACTAATGAAAAACTGTTTTTT.

This clonotype was detected ten times or more. The rearrangement links TRBV6-2 or TRBV6-3 to TRBJ2-7, with D perhaps being TRBD1 or TRBD2 (6 bases each). This CDR3 is 16 amino acids long. The V gene's germline CDR1 is MNHEY and CDR2 SVGEGT. V shed 5 bases and J shed 2 bases, with 19 bases lying between them. The CDR3 DNA is TGTGCCAGCAGTCCGAGGGGGGTAGCCGCGACCTACGAGCAGTACTTC. Translating it yields CASSPRGVAATYEQYF.

This clonotype has only a few counts. This chain uses TRBV20-1 with TRBJ2-7; 12 bases match TRBD2. Germline CDR1 and CDR2: DFQATT and SNEGSKA (reference sequence). The CDR3 contains 14 residues. Trimming removed 6 bases from V and 4 bases from J; junction bases left unmatched: 7. CDR3 amino acids: CSAYGLAGSYEQYF. For the CDR3, the DNA is TGCAGTGCCTACGGACTAGCGGGATCTTACGAGCAGTACTTC.

This clonotype has only a few counts. The V gene is TRBV9, the J gene TRBJ2-1; tentatively, D is TRBD2 (6 bases). CDR1 and CDR2 from the germline V gene are SGDLS and YYNGEE. The CDR3 loop spans 14 amino acids. V lost 2 bases and J 7 bases, leaving 13 bases between the germline ends. The CDR3 loop reads CASSVGLEGNEQFF. The CDR3 coding sequence is TGTGCCAGCAGCGTGGGACTTGAGGGGAATGAGCAGTTCTTC.

This clonotype was seen at least ten times. The V gene is TRBV3-1, the J gene TRBJ1-3; TRBD1 might be the D (5 bases). CDR3 size: 13 residues. Per the germline V gene, CDR1 is LGHDT and CDR2 is YNNKEL (reference sequence). Between the trimmed V and J ends, which lost 4 bases and 8 bases, there was a span of 12 bases. The CDR3 DNA follows: TGTGCCAGCAGCCCGGGACCTTCGTACACCATATATTTT. It translates to CASSPGPSYTIYF.